Shown below are 16 T cell receptor beta chains from a single sample sequenced in a study of T cells in Graves' hyperthyroidism and ophthalmopathy. The investigators amplified TCR beta CDR3 regions from RNA transcripts. First-round RT-PCR with HTBI primers amplified the TCR CDR3 region. Using its own MiXCR run on the multiplex PCR reads, TCRdb lists one record per CDR3 protein. Of about 540,000 distinct CDR3 sequences in the sample, about 43% are singletons; the top ten hold roughly 8.2%. Material: peripheral blood or thyroid tissue (not recorded which). These receptors originate from a woman between 18 and 30 years old with Graves' hyperthyroidism.

This clonotype showed up many times. The chain couples TRBV20-1 to TRBJ2-5, with 7 bases aligning to TRBD1. Germline assignment: CDR1 DFQATT and CDR2 SNEGSKA (reference sequence). CDR3 length: 15 residues. V gave up 0 bases and J gave up 1 base; unmatched junction bases: 5. The CDR3 region is CSARDSTGIQETQYF. CDR3 DNA sequence: TGCAGTGCTAGAGACTCGACAGGGATCCAAGAGACCCAGTACTTC.

The chain recombines TRBV20-1 with TRBJ1-5; D remains ambiguous. With 0 bases removed from V and 11 bases from J, the gap between germline ends came to 5 bases. The length of the CDR3 is 10 residues. The germline V gene encodes CDR1 DFQATT and CDR2 SNEGSKA (reference sequence). The CDR3 is CSARDGAQHF. The CDR3 nucleotides read TGCAGTGCTAGAGACGGCGCCCAGCATTTT.

The CDR3: CASSKGLAGFSYEQYF. The CDR3 nucleotides are TGTGCCAGCAGCAAGGGACTAGCGGGATTCTCCTACGAGCAGTACTTC. The rearrangement uses TRBV5-4 and TRBJ2-7, with TRBD2 matching 13 bases. Germline trimming cut 4 bases from V and 0 bases from J; bases unmatched to any gene: 4. Germline loops: CDR1 SGHNT, CDR2 YYREEE (reference sequence). The CDR3 covers 16 residues.

On this clonotype itself: A much larger clonotype is one base distant, so this may be a read error. V usage is TRBV5-4 and J usage is TRBJ1-1; D might be TRBD1 (6 bases). Trimming shortened V by 7 bases and J by 4 bases, and 20 bases separated the two germline ends. Germline V gives CDR1 SGHNT, CDR2 YYREEE (reference sequence). The CDR3 is 15 residues long. CDR3 loop: CASGPLVGGGTEAFF. In nucleotides, the CDR3 is TGTGCCAGCGGCCCCCTGGTAGGAGGGGGCACTGAAGCTTTCTTT.

The rearrangement joins TRBV24-1 to TRBJ1-1, with 9 bases identical to TRBD1. CDR1 is KGHDR and CDR2 is SFDVKD in the germline V gene. The ends lost 0 bases at V and 5 bases at J; junction bases unmatched: 6. CDR3 size: 16 residues. CDR3 bases: TGTGCCACCAGTGATTTGTGGGGACAGGGAGAAACTGAAGCTTTCTTT. Its protein is CATSDLWGQGETEAFF.

J is TRBJ1-2 and V is TRBV20-1; D is ambiguous. CDR3 length: 11 residues. Germline V gives CDR1 DFQATT, CDR2 SNEGSKA (reference sequence). Trimming took 1 base from V and 4 from J, leaving 4 bases between them. The CDR3 nucleotides read TGCAGTGCTAGAGGCCCCTATGGCTACACCTTC. Protein sequence: CSARGPYGYTF.

Many counts were recorded for this clonotype. The chain has TRBV15 and TRBJ2-5; TRBD1 matches at 10 bases. This CDR3 is built from 15 residues. V shed 3 bases, J shed 3 bases, and the junction held 4 bases outside the gene matches. The germline gives CDR1 LNHNV, CDR2 YYDKDF (reference sequence). CDR3 amino acids: CATSRLGQGEETQYF. In DNA, the CDR3 is TGTGCCACCAGCAGGCTAGGACAGGGGGAAGAGACCCAGTACTTC.

The chain's CDR3 is CSVDWQGYGYEQYF. CDR3 coding DNA: TGCAGCGTTGACTGGCAGGGGTATGGCTACGAGCAGTACTTC. J is TRBJ2-7 and V is TRBV29-1; weak D call: TRBD1 (6 bases). Deletions cut 3 bases from V and 3 bases from J, with 15 bases between. Germline CDR1 and CDR2: SQVTM and ANQGSEA. The CDR3 is 14 amino acids.

This clonotype was seen many times. The genes are TRBV12-3 or TRBV12-4 and TRBJ2-7; 9 nucleotides line up with TRBD1. With V trimmed by 5 bases and J by 3 bases, 8 bases remained unmatched. The CDR3 is 15 residues long. CDR3 sequence reads: CASSQGQGGVYEQYF. Written as DNA, the CDR3 is TGTGCCAGCAGTCAGGGACAGGGTGGGGTCTACGAGCAGTACTTC.

There are many counts of this clonotype. The chain uses TRBV29-1 and TRBJ2-6, with 7 bases identical to TRBD2. Germline CDR1 and CDR2: SQVTM and ANQGSEA. The CDR3 spans 19 residues. Trimming removed 1 base from V and 0 bases from J; junction bases left unmatched: 12. The CDR3 reads CSVEVGASGGTSGANVLTF. CDR3 nucleotides: TGCAGCGTTGAAGTAGGGGCTAGCGGAGGCACCTCTGGGGCCAACGTCCTGACTTTC.

This clonotype was observed many times. The chain couples TRBV20-1 to TRBJ1-5; 8 bases are a match to TRBD1. The CDR3 loop spans 12 amino acids. V lost 7 bases to trimming and J lost 4 bases; unmatched junction nucleotides: 3. CDR1 is DFQATT, CDR2 SNEGSKA, per germline (reference sequence). Written as DNA, the CDR3 is TGCAGTGTGGACAGGGTTAATCAGCCCCAGCATTTT. It yields the protein CSVDRVNQPQHF.

This chain joins TRBV20-1 and TRBJ2-5; D unclear. The DNA end lines up better with TRBJ2-1; the J call may be wrong. This CDR3 comprises 12 residues. CDR1 and CDR2 (germline): DFQATT, SNEGSKA (reference sequence). The CDR3 sequence is CSALGPDNEQFF. The CDR3 DNA sequence: TGCAGTGCTCTCGGGCCGGACAATGAGCAGTTCTTC.

The chain is built from TRBV7-2 and TRBJ2-7; D perhaps matches TRBD1 (7 bases). The CDR3 runs to 12 residues. Germline V gene lookup returns CDR1 SGHTA and CDR2 FQGNSA. Trimming pared 6 bases from V and 5 bases from J, leaving 11 bases between. The CDR3 DNA reads as TGTGCCAGCAGGCTCAGGGGGGACGAGCAGTACTTC. Translation: CASRLRGDEQYF. Supplemented by reference TRBV7-2 and TRBJ2-7, the full variable domain reads GAGVSQSPSNKVTEKGKDVELRCDPISGHTALYWYRQSLGQGLEFLIYFQGNSAPDKSGLPSDRFSAERTGGSVSTLTIQRTQQEDSAVYLCASRLRGDEQYFGPGTRLTVT.

The genes are TRBV20-1 and TRBJ1-1; the D gene is possibly TRBD1 (5 bases). Trimming cost V 1 base and J 11 bases, with 11 bases left between them. CDR1 and CDR2 from the germline V gene are DFQATT and SNEGSKA (reference sequence). This CDR3 comprises 11 residues. The CDR3 nucleotides are TGCAGTGCTAGAGGAGATTGGGGGGCTTTCTTT. This gives the protein CSARGDWGAFF.

This clonotype was recorded many times. The gene calls are TRBV25-1 and TRBJ1-1; a weak D match, TRBD1 (5 bases). Between the trimmed V and J ends, which lost 4 bases and 1 base, there was a span of 13 bases. The CDR3 is 15 residues long. The germline V gene encodes CDR1 MGHDK and CDR2 SYGVNS. The CDR3: CASSVQGKKNTEAFF. The DNA for the CDR3 is TGTGCCAGCAGTGTCCAGGGTAAAAAGAACACTGAAGCTTTCTTT.

As regards this clonotype: Mismatch with germline at one junction end may stem from a read error. The rearrangement joins TRBV29-1 to TRBJ1-3; weak D call: TRBD1 (5 bases). Germline assignment: CDR1 SQVTM and CDR2 ANQGSEA. The length of the CDR3 is 13 residues. DNA for the CDR3: TGCAGGGTTGAGCTGGACACTGGAAACACCATATATTTT. Its protein product is CRVELDTGNTIYF.